These 32 T cell receptor beta chains were all obtained from the same sample, sequenced in a study of blood T cell repertoires in COVID-19. Produced via immunoSEQ multiplex PCR; TCRdb's table is partial and in-frame only. The sample carries about 180,000 clones, more than 70% recorded once. Sequenced input: PBMCs or T cells enriched from blood (not recorded which). The receptor source for this set is a man aged 35 to 55 who had recovered from COVID-19.

This chain joins TRBV10-3 and TRBJ2-3; 11 bases are shared with TRBD2. Per the germline V gene, CDR1 is ENHRY and CDR2 is SYGVKD. The CDR3 extends over 18 amino acids. Trimming at V came to 2 bases and at J to 3 bases, leaving 10 bases not matched to a gene. CDR3 sequence reads: CAISENTSGSDETDTQYF. For the CDR3, the DNA is TGTGCCATCAGTGAGAATACTAGCGGGAGTGATGAGACAGATACGCAGTATTTT.

The chain couples TRBV24-1 to TRBJ2-1; 8 nucleotides line up with TRBD1. V was clipped by 3 bases and J by 0 bases; unmatched bases: 6. The germline CDR1 and CDR2 sequences are KGHDR and SFDVKD. CDR3 length equals 17 residues. This CDR3 reads CATSDRTTGGSYNEQFF. CDR3 DNA sequence: TGTGCCACCAGTGATCGTACCACAGGGGGCTCCTACAATGAGCAGTTCTTC.

This clone has more than one count but fewer than ten. The chain joins TRBV27 to TRBJ1-1; D may be TRBD1 (6 bases). The V and J ends lost 3 bases and 4 bases respectively, with 18 bases between them. The CDR3 runs to 16 residues. Germline loops: CDR1 MNHEY, CDR2 SMNVEV (reference sequence). The CDR3 protein is CASSFAGAHGITEAFF. DNA for the CDR3: TGTGCCAGCAGTTTCGCAGGGGCGCATGGAATCACTGAAGCTTTCTTT.

This chain uses TRBV2 with TRBJ1-5; TRBD1 matches at 7 bases. The CDR3 spans 13 residues. V was clipped by 8 bases and J by 6 bases; unmatched bases: 7. Germline V CDR1 and CDR2: SNHLY, FYNNEI. The CDR3 loop reads CASGDSRSQPQHF. The CDR3, as DNA: TGTGCCAGCGGGGACAGCAGGAGTCAGCCCCAGCATTTT.

The genes are TRBV21-1 and TRBJ1-1; the D call in the table, TRBD1, was not verified against the DNA. TRBV21-1 is classified as a pseudogene. The CDR3 covers 15 residues. CDR3 region: CASSKSAGQNTEAFF. CDR3 bases: TGTGCCAGCAGCAAATCGGCAGGACAGAACACTGAAGCTTTCTTT.

V usage is TRBV24-1 and J usage is TRBJ1-2; D unclear. In germline, CDR1 is KGHDR, CDR2 SFDVKD. The CDR3 runs to 15 residues. V was shortened by 3 bases and J by 8 bases, with 18 bases between the two germline ends. The CDR3 spells CATSDDTSWTGGYTF. CDR3 DNA sequence: TGTGCCACCAGTGATGACACCTCCTGGACTGGGGGCTACACCTTC.

V gene TRBV5-1 combines with J gene TRBJ1-1; D might be TRBD1 (6 bases). This CDR3 has 15 amino acids. Germline V gene sequence: CDR1 SGHRS, CDR2 YFSETQ. Trimming cost V 6 bases and J 1 base, with 16 bases left between them. The chain's CDR3 is CASIRGAQGNTEAFF. The CDR3 nucleotides are TGCGCCAGCATCCGGGGGGCTCAGGGGAACACTGAAGCTTTCTTT.

This rearrangement joins TRBV9 to TRBJ2-1; weak D call: TRBD1 (6 bases). With 4 bases removed from V and 9 bases from J, the gap between germline ends came to 14 bases. The CDR3 has 13 amino acids. Germline V gives CDR1 SGDLS, CDR2 YYNGEE. The CDR3 region is CASSPTSRGEQFF. DNA for the CDR3: TGTGCCAGCAGCCCAACGTCCAGGGGTGAGCAGTTCTTC.

The chain recombines TRBV4-1 with TRBJ2-1; 8 bases line up with TRBD2. Germline CDR1 reads MGHRA; CDR2 reads YSYEKL. With 0 bases clipped from V and 4 bases from J, the junction kept 5 bases outside the gene matches. The CDR3 totals 16 residues. The CDR3 region is CASSQERRGVYNEQFF. The CDR3 nucleotides are TGCGCCAGCAGCCAAGAGAGGCGGGGGGTGTACAATGAGCAGTTCTTC.

J is TRBJ2-3 and V is TRBV28; 8 bases line up with TRBD1. This CDR3 spans 13 amino acids. With V trimmed by 10 bases and J by 5 bases, 8 bases remained unmatched. CDR1 is MDHEN, CDR2 SYDVKM, per germline. The CDR3 region has the DNA TGTGCCACCATCCTACAGGGGGGAGATACGCAGTATTTT. Its protein is CATILQGGDTQYF.

J is TRBJ2-5 and V is TRBV11-3; D perhaps matches TRBD2 (5 bases). V was trimmed by 8 bases and J by 1 base, leaving 5 bases between them. Per germline, CDR1 SGHNT and CDR2 YENEEA. This CDR3 comprises 11 residues. The CDR3 loop reads CASRGQETQYF. The CDR3 region has the DNA TGTGCCAGCCGGGGCCAAGAGACCCAGTACTTC.

The chain recombines TRBV24-1 with TRBJ2-7, with D perhaps TRBD1 (5 bases). This CDR3 has 14 residues. CDR1 and CDR2 (germline): KGHDR, SFDVKD. The V gene lost 4 bases and the J gene lost 0 bases, with 9 bases spanning the gap. The CDR3 loop reads CATSDAGISYEQYF. Here the CDR3 DNA reads TGTGCCACCAGTGACGCAGGGATCTCCTACGAGCAGTACTTC.

The CDR3 DNA reads TGCGCCAGCAGCTTGGGGACAGGGGAGACCCAGTACTTC. Protein sequence: CASSLGTGETQYF. The rearrangement uses TRBV5-1 and TRBJ2-5, with 8 bases fitting TRBD1. Germline V CDR1 and CDR2: SGHRS, YFSETQ. This CDR3 contains 13 residues. Trimming cost V 0 bases and J 5 bases; bases outside gene matches: 0.

The chain uses TRBV5-3 and TRBJ2-1; 12 bases line up with TRBD1. TRBV5-3 is noted as an ORF with a role that remains uncertain. CDR3 size: 23 residues. V shed 1 base, J shed 4 bases, and the junction held 24 bases outside the gene matches. DNA of the CDR3: TGTGCCAGAAGCTTGTTCACAGATAAAACATTGTGGGGACAGGGGGCGAGGTACAATGAGCAGTTCTTC. The encoded protein is CARSLFTDKTLWGQGARYNEQFF.

The chain couples TRBV18 to TRBJ1-1; TRBD1 is a possible D gene (5 bases). CDR3 length: 13 amino acids. V was cut by 5 bases and J by 2 bases, with 9 bases left in between. The germline V gene encodes CDR1 KGHSH and CDR2 LQKENI. CDR3: CASSRQPNTEAFF. The CDR3 DNA reads as TGTGCCAGCTCAAGACAGCCTAACACTGAAGCTTTCTTT.

CDR3 bases: TGTGCCACCAGTGATTCCGGGACAGGGATGCAGTACTTC. Translation: CATSDSGTGMQYF. This chain joins TRBV24-1 and TRBJ2-7, with TRBD1 matching 9 bases. The CDR3 consists of 13 residues. CDR1 is KGHDR, CDR2 SFDVKD, per germline. The trim removed 2 bases at V and 9 bases at J, leaving 4 bases unmatched.

In nucleotides, the CDR3 is TGTGCCATCACCCAAGCGGGAGGCCCTACCGATACGCAGTATTTT. This translates into CAITQAGGPTDTQYF. The chain combines TRBV10-3 with TRBJ2-3; TRBD2 matches at 9 bases. Germline V lookup: CDR1 ENHRY, CDR2 SYGVKD. The CDR3 covers 15 residues. V was clipped by 7 bases and J by 6 bases; unmatched bases: 11.

V gene TRBV28 combines with J gene TRBJ1-5; no clear D. From germline, CDR1 is MDHEN and CDR2 SYDVKM. The CDR3 sequence is 17 residues long. Deletions cut 2 bases from V and 0 bases from J, with 14 bases between. The CDR3 protein is CASSLMRIPLSNQPQHF. CDR3 nucleotide sequence: TGTGCCAGCAGTTTAATGAGAATCCCGCTTAGCAATCAGCCCCAGCATTTT.

The chain links TRBV28 to TRBJ2-2; 7 bases align to TRBD1. CDR3 length equals 16 residues. Losses at the gene ends were 5 bases for V and 5 bases for J; bases not matched to a gene: 11. Germline V CDR1 and CDR2: MDHEN, SYDVKM. The CDR3 coding sequence is TGTGCCAGCAGTCCCCGACAGGGCCCGGGGACCGGGGAGCTGTTTTTT. This translates into CASSPRQGPGTGELFF.

In this sample, this clone turned up a few times. The rearrangement links TRBV5-1 to TRBJ2-2; 10 positions match TRBD2. CDR3 length equals 15 residues. The trim removed 8 bases at V and 2 bases at J, leaving 6 bases unmatched. Germline assignment: CDR1 SGHRS and CDR2 YFSETQ. In DNA form, the CDR3 reads TGCGCCAGTAGAGCGGGGGGGCAAAACACCGGGGAGCTGTTTTTT. This sequence encodes CASRAGGQNTGELFF.

The chain carries TRBV30 and TRBJ1-1; D unclear. The germline V and J ends were trimmed by 6 bases and 0 bases, with 8 bases remaining between them. Germline CDR1 GTSNPN, CDR2 SVGIG (reference sequence). This CDR3 is 12 amino acids long. CDR3 sequence: CACFGMNTEAFF. CDR3 nucleotide sequence: TGTGCCTGCTTCGGGATGAACACTGAAGCTTTCTTT.

The chain links TRBV4-1 to TRBJ2-1, with D possibly matching TRBD2 (5 bases). Trimming cost V 0 bases and J 4 bases, with 10 bases left between them. Germline CDR1 reads MGHRA; CDR2 reads YSYEKL. The CDR3 covers 15 residues. This chain's CDR3 is CASSQDGTSYNEQFF. CDR3 nucleotide sequence: TGCGCCAGCAGCCAAGATGGTACTAGTTACAATGAGCAGTTCTTC.

This clone was counted a single time. The rearrangement joins TRBV11-3 to TRBJ1-2, with D unresolved. This CDR3 region has 14 residues. V lost 0 bases to trimming and J lost 6 bases, with 11 bases between them. Germline CDR1 is SGHNT and CDR2 is YENEEA. The CDR3 nucleotides read TGTGCCAGCAGCTTAGATCCCAGTCCTGATGGCTACACCTTC. Translation: CASSLDPSPDGYTF.

This chain uses TRBV11-3 with TRBJ2-2; 11 bases align to TRBD2. Trimming cost V 1 base and J 5 bases; bases outside gene matches: 9. CDR1 SGHNT and CDR2 YENEEA come from the germline V gene. The CDR3 consists of 18 residues. The CDR3 nucleotides are TGTGCCAGCAGCTTAGGCCCTCTAGCGGGGGGTCAGACCGGGGAGCTGTTTTTT. Encoded protein: CASSLGPLAGGQTGELFF.

This chain connects TRBV30 to TRBJ1-2; D call uncertain. The CDR3 runs to 17 residues. V was clipped by 1 base and J by 4 bases, with 22 bases between them. The germline V gene encodes CDR1 GTSNPN and CDR2 SVGIG (reference sequence). The CDR3 spells CAWSESPWAGASYGYTF. The CDR3 region has the DNA TGTGCCTGGAGTGAATCCCCTTGGGCAGGCGCTTCCTATGGCTACACCTTC.

J is TRBJ1-5 and V is TRBV6-1, with D uncertain. Trimming took 3 bases from V and 6 from J, leaving 9 bases between them. Germline V gene data show CDR1 as MNHNS and CDR2 as SASEGT. The CDR3 spans 13 residues. The CDR3 DNA reads as TGTGCCAGCAGTGAGAGGGATTCTCAGCCCCAGCATTTT. Protein product: CASSERDSQPQHF.

This clone was seen a few times. V and J are TRBV7-9 and TRBJ1-1; TRBD1 agrees at 10 bases. The CDR3 sequence is 15 residues long. The germline V gene has CDR1 SEHNR and CDR2 FQNEAQ (reference sequence). V gave up 6 bases and J gave up 0 bases; unmatched junction bases: 4. The chain's CDR3 is CASRGDRGMNTEAFF. In nucleotides, the CDR3 is TGTGCCAGCAGGGGGGACAGGGGAATGAACACTGAAGCTTTCTTT.

This chain links TRBV9 with TRBJ2-5; a possible D gene is TRBD1 (6 bases). Trimming removed 3 bases from V and 2 bases from J, with 17 bases in between. Germline lookup yields CDR1 SGDLS and CDR2 YYNGEE. This CDR3 region has 16 residues. This CDR3 is CASSGYAGQIQETQYF. CDR3 sequence (DNA): TGTGCCAGCAGCGGGTACGCCGGACAGATACAAGAGACCCAGTACTTC.

This clone was picked up one time. The chain recombines TRBV2 with TRBJ1-1; D is unresolved. The CDR3 loop spans 13 amino acids. V dropped 6 bases and J dropped 11 bases, with 19 bases sitting between them. Germline V gene sequence: CDR1 SNHLY, CDR2 FYNNEI. CDR3 in amino acids: CASSQSWGGMAFF. The CDR3 DNA reads TGTGCCAGCAGCCAGAGCTGGGGAGGTATGGCTTTCTTT.

The genes are TRBV30 and TRBJ2-3, with 8 bases identical to TRBD1. V lost 4 bases to trimming and J lost 2 bases; unmatched junction nucleotides: 11. The length of the CDR3 is 16 residues. In germline, CDR1 is GTSNPN, CDR2 SVGIG (reference sequence). The chain's CDR3 is CAWNLQTGVPTDTQYF. CDR3 nucleotides: TGTGCCTGGAACTTACAGACAGGGGTTCCCACAGATACGCAGTATTTT.

V is TRBV11-2 and J is TRBJ1-1; D may be TRBD1 (5 bases). In germline, CDR1 is SGHAT, CDR2 FQNNGV. With 3 bases removed from V and 0 bases from J, the gap between germline ends came to 14 bases. The CDR3 has 16 residues. The CDR3 region has the DNA TGTGCCAGCAGCTTCCCCCTGGGGGGGATGAACACTGAAGCTTTCTTT. It specifies CASSFPLGGMNTEAFF.

The chain has TRBV7-8 and TRBJ1-1; 7 bases agree with TRBD1. The ends lost 5 bases at V and 1 base at J; junction bases unmatched: 1. This CDR3 has 13 residues. The germline V gene has CDR1 SGHVS and CDR2 FQNEAQ. The CDR3 loop is CASSDRANTEAFF. DNA for the CDR3: TGTGCCAGCAGCGACAGGGCGAACACTGAAGCTTTCTTT. Full variable domain (rest looked up from reference TRBV7-8 and TRBJ1-1): GAGVSQSPRYKVAKRGQDVALRCDPISGHVSLFWYQQALGQGPEFLTYFQNEAQLDKSGLPSDRFFAERPEGSVSTLKIQRTQQEDSAVYLCASSDRANTEAFFGQGTRLTVV.